The clone carrying this T cell receptor beta chain was counted once. The data belong to a study of blood T cell repertoires in COVID-19. Study summary: Nucleic acid was either cDNA or gDNA, and it came from T cells, B-cell-depleted T cells, or PBMCs.

Seattle's enrolled individuals joined amid active infection and were then monitored longitudinally. CDR3 length equals 17 residues. V was shortened by 4 bases and J by 6 bases, with 21 bases between the two germline ends. CDR1 and CDR2 (germline): MNHEY, SVGEGT. TCRdb's table, derived via immunoSEQ multiplex PCR, lists solely in-frame clones and lacks some. This table has 250,000 or so clones, nearly 90% appearing once. The genes are TRBV6-2 or TRBV6-3 and TRBJ2-2, with D possibly TRBD1 on 5 matching bases. Sequencing input: peripheral blood. The TCR comes from a woman aged 60-75 years with COVID-19, enrolled during active disease. CDR3 loop: CASSFLQGPVNAGELFF. Written as DNA, the CDR3 is TGTGCCAGCAGTTTTTTGCAGGGCCCAGTTAATGCCGGGGAGCTGTTTTTT.